A single sample is the source of the 15 T cell receptor beta chains below, sequenced in a study of cytomegalovirus exposure and HLA in healthy donors. The PCR was carried out with 60 Vbeta primers and 13 Jbeta primers. Some clones are missing from TCRdb's copy, which holds only in-frame ones; the method was immunoSEQ multiplex PCR. The sample holds 150,000 to 200,000 clones, roughly 86% seen once. The specimen was PBMCs. These receptors were taken from a girl under 18 in good health and CMV-seropositive.

With respect to this clone: Other DNA sequences in this sample translate to the same CDR3. This rearrangement joins TRBV7-8 to TRBJ2-3; D is uncertain. This CDR3 has 13 residues. In germline, CDR1 is SGHVS, CDR2 FQNEAQ. V dropped 1 base and J dropped 2 bases, with 4 bases sitting between them. DNA for the CDR3: TGTGCCAGCAGCTTAGGGGCCACAGATACGCAGTATTTT. Its protein product is CASSLGATDTQYF. Together with reference TRBV7-8 and TRBJ2-3, the CDR3 gives the full variable domain: GAGVSQSPRYKVAKRGQDVALRCDPISGHVSLFWYQQALGQGPEFLTYFQNEAQLDKSGLPSDRFFAERPEGSVSTLKIQRTQQEDSAVYLCASSLGATDTQYFGPGTRLTVL.

The rearrangement uses TRBV19 and TRBJ1-1; D may be TRBD1 (5 bases). Trimming stripped 3 bases from V and 4 bases from J, with 9 bases between. Germline loops: CDR1 LNHDA, CDR2 SQIVND (reference sequence). This CDR3 spans 13 amino acids. The CDR3 DNA is TGTGCCAGTAGTATGCAGGGCGGCACTGAAGCTTTCTTT. This gives the protein CASSMQGGTEAFF.

CDR3 coding DNA: TGCGCCAGCAGTGAGGGGGGCCTAAGGGAGACCCAGTACTTC. Encoded protein: CASSEGGLRETQYF. This sequence joins TRBV10-1 and TRBJ2-5; the D gene is possibly TRBD1 (6 bases). CDR3 size: 14 residues. Deletions cut 2 bases from V and 5 bases from J, with 12 bases between. Per the germline V gene, CDR1 is WNHNN and CDR2 is SYGVQD (reference sequence).

The genes are TRBV9 and TRBJ1-4; D is undetermined. Trimming removed 3 bases at V and 3 bases at J, with 18 bases between. Germline CDR1 is SGDLS and CDR2 is YYNGEE. CDR3 length: 17 amino acids. The CDR3 region is CASSASPGGYSNEKLFF. The CDR3 region has the DNA TGTGCCAGCAGCGCGTCCCCGGGCGGGTATTCTAATGAAAAACTGTTTTTT.

The rearrangement joins TRBV4-1 to TRBJ1-2; no clear D gene. This CDR3 is 15 amino acids long. Germline CDR1 reads MGHRA; CDR2 reads YSYEKL. V was shortened by 7 bases and J by 1 base, with 16 bases between the two germline ends. This chain's CDR3 is CASTLTTSVNYGYTF. The CDR3 DNA sequence: TGCGCCAGCACCCTAACTACGAGCGTTAACTATGGCTACACCTTC.

The CDR3 here is CASSYGTGDNQPQHF. The CDR3 nucleotides read TGTGCCAGCAGTTACGGGACAGGGGATAATCAGCCCCAGCATTTT. The V gene is TRBV6-5, the J gene TRBJ1-5, with 10 nucleotides matching TRBD1. J lost 4 bases, V lost 2 bases, and 2 bases had no gene match. The CDR3 has 15 residues. CDR1 MNHEY and CDR2 SVGAGI come from the germline V gene.

The chain links TRBV7-9 to TRBJ2-1; D possibly corresponds to TRBD2 (7 bases). Per the germline V gene, CDR1 is SEHNR and CDR2 is FQNEAQ (reference sequence). The CDR3 has 15 amino acids. V shed 0 bases and J shed 3 bases, with 9 bases lying between them. Here the CDR3 reads CASSLAGGLYNEQFF. For the CDR3, the DNA is TGTGCCAGCAGCTTAGCGGGGGGGCTCTACAATGAGCAGTTCTTC.

The gene calls are TRBV7-9 and TRBJ1-2, with D perhaps matching TRBD1 (5 bases). From germline, CDR1 is SEHNR and CDR2 FQNEAQ (reference sequence). The length of the CDR3 is 16 residues. Trimming pared 5 bases from V and 6 bases from J, leaving 22 bases between. For the CDR3, the DNA is TGTGCCAGCAGCCCCTCGGAAGGGGTTCGGGCAGATGGCTACACCTTC. Translated, it gives CASSPSEGVRADGYTF.

CDR3 bases: TGTGCCAGTAGTATAGGAGGTAAGGGGACTGAAGCTTTCTTT. Translating it yields CASSIGGKGTEAFF. The genes are TRBV19 and TRBJ1-1, with D possibly matching TRBD1 (5 bases). Germline values: CDR1 LNHDA, CDR2 SQIVND (reference sequence). V was cut by 1 base and J by 5 bases, with 11 bases left in between. The CDR3 is 14 amino acids.

The rearrangement links TRBV5-1 to TRBJ2-1; the match to TRBD1 covers 8 bases. This CDR3 spans 20 amino acids. V dropped 0 bases and J dropped 0; count of bases not matched to a gene: 14. Germline V CDR1 and CDR2: SGHRS, YFSETQ. The CDR3 reads CASSLGARDRLRSSYNEQFF. The CDR3 DNA reads as TGCGCCAGCAGCTTGGGTGCTCGGGACAGGCTCCGGAGCTCCTACAATGAGCAGTTCTTC.

The CDR3 spells CASGQGEAEAFF. For the CDR3, the DNA is TGTGCCAGCGGACAGGGGGAGGCTGAAGCTTTCTTT. The rearrangement links TRBV11-3 to TRBJ1-1, with 10 nucleotides matching TRBD1. V lost 8 bases to trimming and J lost 6 bases; unmatched junction nucleotides: 3. Germline CDR1 reads SGHNT; CDR2 reads YENEEA. CDR3 size: 12 residues.

This clone was observed a few times. This sequence joins TRBV2 and TRBJ1-5; a possible D gene is TRBD1 (6 bases). Deletions cut 7 bases from V and 4 bases from J, with 17 bases between. In germline, CDR1 is SNHLY, CDR2 FYNNEI. This CDR3 has 15 residues. CDR3 nucleotide sequence: TGTGCCAGCACCTGGGGGGGCGCGAGGAATCAGCCCCAGCATTTT. It encodes CASTWGGARNQPQHF. Full variable domain (remainder filled in from reference TRBV2 and TRBJ1-5): EPEVTQTPSHQVTQMGQEVILRCVPISNHLYFYWYRQILGQKVEFLVSFYNNEISEKSEIFDDQFSVERPDGSNFTLKIRSTKLEDSAMYFCASTWGGARNQPQHFGDGTRLSIL.

The chain is built from TRBV6-5 and TRBJ1-1; maybe TRBD1 (6 bases). Germline CDR1 is MNHEY and CDR2 is SVGAGI. Trimming removed 1 base from V and 3 bases from J, with 12 bases in between. The CDR3 contains 15 residues. The chain's CDR3 is CASSYLPRQDTEAFF. The CDR3 nucleotides are TGTGCCAGCAGTTACTTGCCCAGACAGGACACTGAAGCTTTCTTT.

The rearrangement uses TRBV6-5 and TRBJ1-5; TRBD1 aligns across 8 bases. The CDR3 has 13 amino acids. Trimming took 10 bases from V and 2 from J; bases not matched to a gene: 4. The germline CDR1 and CDR2 sequences are MNHEY and SVGAGI. As DNA, the CDR3 is TGTGCCACCGGACAGGGTGGCAATCAGCCCCAGCATTTT. As protein: CATGQGGNQPQHF.

This chain connects TRBV5-6 to TRBJ2-5; weak D call: TRBD1 (6 bases). Trimming took 0 bases from V and 10 from J, leaving 10 bases between them. The germline V gene has CDR1 SGHDT and CDR2 YYEEEE. The CDR3 runs to 12 residues. The CDR3 DNA is TGTGCCAGCAGCTTGGGTAGGGGGATCCAGTACTTC. It specifies CASSLGRGIQYF.